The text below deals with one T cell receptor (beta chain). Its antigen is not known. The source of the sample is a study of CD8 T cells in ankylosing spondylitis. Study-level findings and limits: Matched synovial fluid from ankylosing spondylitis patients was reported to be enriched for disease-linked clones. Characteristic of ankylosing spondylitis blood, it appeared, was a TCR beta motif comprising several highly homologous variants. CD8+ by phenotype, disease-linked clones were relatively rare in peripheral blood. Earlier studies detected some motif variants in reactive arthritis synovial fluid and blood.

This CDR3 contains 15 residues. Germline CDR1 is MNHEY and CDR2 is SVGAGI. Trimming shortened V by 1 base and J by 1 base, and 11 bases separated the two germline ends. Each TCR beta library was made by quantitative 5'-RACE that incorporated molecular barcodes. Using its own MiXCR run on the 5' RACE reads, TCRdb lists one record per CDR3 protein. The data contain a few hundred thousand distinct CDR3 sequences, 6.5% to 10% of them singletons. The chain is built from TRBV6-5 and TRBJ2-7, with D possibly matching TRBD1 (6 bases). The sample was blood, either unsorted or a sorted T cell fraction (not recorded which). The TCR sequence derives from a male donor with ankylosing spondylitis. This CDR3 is CASSYFLQGSYEQYF. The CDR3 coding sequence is TGTGCCAGCAGTTACTTCTTACAGGGTTCCTACGAGCAGTACTTC.